This entry describes one T cell receptor (beta chain). The data derive from a study of blood T cell repertoires in COVID-19. The CDR3 is made up of 15 amino acids. J gave up 2 bases and V 4 bases, and 5 bases lay outside the gene matches. Germline CDR1 and CDR2: SGHTS and YDEGEE. Profiled with immunoSEQ multiplex PCR; TCRdb holds only in-frame clones, not every one. The sample has roughly 320,000 clones; 90% are singletons. Within the 2 weeks before study entry, each person in the exposed group met a COVID-19 case. The sample taken for sequencing was PBMCs or T cells enriched from blood (not recorded which). The V gene is TRBV5-8, the J gene TRBJ1-2; 10 bases are a match to TRBD1. This TCR was sampled from a woman in her twenties or thirties who had been exposed to COVID-19. For the CDR3, the DNA is TGTGCCAGCAGCAAGCCGGGACAGGGGAACTATGGCTACACCTTC. This codes for CASSKPGQGNYGYTF.